This T cell receptor beta chain is drawn from a study of cytomegalovirus exposure and HLA in healthy donors. Study-wide results and caveats: Some TCR beta chains (about 180 of them) were listed as cytomegalovirus-associated.

The germline CDR1 and CDR2 sequences are MGHRA and YSYEKL. CDR3 length: 20 residues. The trim removed 0 bases at V and 8 bases at J, leaving 14 bases unmatched. Notes on this clone: What it binds is unknown.

The study ran its PCR with 60 Vbeta and 13 Jbeta primers. Clones were sequenced by immunoSEQ multiplex PCR, and TCRdb holds only the in-frame ones, with some missing. The profile shows roughly 170,000 clones, 70% to 80% of them singletons. V is TRBV4-1 and J is TRBJ2-1; TRBD2 aligns across 15 bases. The receptor was derived from a woman aged 25 to 39 in good health and CMV-seropositive. Input material: PBMCs. The CDR3 here is CASSQDRGGGLAGGRYEQFF. The CDR3 coding sequence is TGCGCCAGCAGCCAAGATCGGGGAGGAGGACTAGCGGGAGGGAGGTATGAGCAGTTCTTC.